This entry is about one TCR beta chain. V gave up 0 bases and J gave up 2 bases, with 10 bases separating them. CDR1 LGHNA and CDR2 YNFKEQ come from the germline V gene. The CDR3 has 15 amino acids. Original handling: How many nucleated cells were present was estimated from reference gene primer amplification. Generated by immunoSEQ multiplex PCR, the TCRdb table keeps only in-frame clones and is missing some. V and J calls and clone size follow that table, whereas D and trimming were derived from the DNA. The sample has approximately 240,000 clones; around 80% are singletons. The data originate from a study of blood T cell repertoires in COVID-19. About the research overall: Samples came from the United States, Italy and Spain, spanning acute and convalescent COVID-19. PBMCs, B-cell-depleted T cells, or T cells were the source of the cDNA or gDNA that made up the material.

Material: peripheral blood. The TCR comes from a woman aged 80 or older with active or convalescent COVID-19. The chain links TRBV4-2 to TRBJ1-2, with D unresolved. Here the CDR3 reads CASSQDFRGNYGYTF. CDR3 coding DNA: TGTGCCAGCAGCCAAGATTTCAGAGGAAACTATGGCTACACCTTC.